This T cell receptor beta chain was retrieved from a study of shared clonotypes between healthy human individuals. Here immunoSEQ multiplex PCR was the method, and the copy in TCRdb shows in-frame clones only, minus some. The sample lists more than 2 million clones, less than 95% seen once, with about 1.1% in the top ten. The V and J ends lost 1 base and 5 bases respectively, with 8 bases between them. The CDR3 runs 13 residues. The germline gives CDR1 PRHDT, CDR2 FYEKMQ (reference sequence). Naive CD8 cells were CD45RO-negative, positively selected for CCR7, excluding terminally differentiated effector memory CD45RA+ cells. Each sample came from a Caucasian adult donor living in Nashville, Tennessee.

The rearrangement joins TRBV13 to TRBJ2-5; D call uncertain. This clonotype was sampled from a man aged 18 to 35 in good health. The sequenced material came from naive CD8+ T cells sorted from blood. The CDR3 here is CASSLASEETQYF. In DNA form, the CDR3 reads TGTGCCAGCAGCTTAGCCAGTGAGGAGACCCAGTACTTC.